The present entry profiles one T cell receptor (beta chain) with its context. This CDR3 spans 19 amino acids. Trimming took 0 bases from V and 0 from J; bases not matched to a gene: 10. The germline V gene has CDR1 SGHTS and CDR2 YDEGEE. Original data processing: Researchers report that nucleated cell counts were estimated from reference gene primer amplification. Repertoires were generated with immunoSEQ multiplex PCR, while TCRdb's copy carries only in-frame clones and drops some. From that table come the V and J calls and clone size; the DNA was used to work out D and trimming. The profile shows around 100,000 clones, about 80% of them singletons. This entry comes from a study of blood T cell repertoires in COVID-19. About the study: Researchers got acute and convalescent COVID-19 samples from the United States, Italy and Spain. Nucleic acid was either cDNA or gDNA, and it came from T cells, B-cell-depleted T cells, or PBMCs.

The TCR was taken from a human donor in a cohort sampled during active COVID-19. Input material: peripheral blood. The V and J genes are TRBV5-8 and TRBJ2-1; 9 bases agree with TRBD2. The CDR3 coding sequence is TGTGCCAGCAGCTTGGTGAGGTCTAGCGGGGAGAGCTCCTACAATGAGCAGTTCTTC. Amino acids: CASSLVRSSGESSYNEQFF.